This T cell receptor (beta chain) was identified during a study of high-grade serous ovarian cancer treatment subgroups. Study background: Mean per sample: around 14,000 reads, around 7,100 unique TCR beta rearrangements.

The CDR3 is 16 amino acids. Germline assignment: CDR1 MDHEN and CDR2 SYDVKM. The junction had 18 bases not matched to a gene; V was cut back by 7 bases and J by 7 bases. Some clones are missing from TCRdb's copy, which holds only in-frame ones; the method was immunoSEQ multiplex PCR. The sample has under 8,000 clones; approximately 70% are singletons. Study results and limitations: CDR1 and CDR2 were left unanalyzed; analyses focused on CDR3.

Tumor tissue was taken before any definitive surgery or chemotherapy was given. About this clone: Its antigen is as yet unknown.

This clonotype originated in a human donor with high-grade serous ovarian cancer. Sequencing was carried out using tumor tissue. This chain uses TRBV28 with TRBJ2-7, with TRBD2 matching over 8 bases. DNA of the CDR3: TGTGCCAGCACCCCGGGGGGGACTCACGTCCTTGGGGAGCAGTACTTC. This sequence encodes CASTPGGTHVLGEQYF. Using reference TRBV28 and TRBJ2-7 for the parts outside the CDR3, the full variable domain is DVKVTQSSRYLVKRTGEKVFLECVQDMDHENMFWYRQDPGLGLRLIYFSYDVKMKEKGDIPEGYSVSREKKERFSLILESASTNQTSMYLCASTPGGTHVLGEQYFGPGTRLTVT.